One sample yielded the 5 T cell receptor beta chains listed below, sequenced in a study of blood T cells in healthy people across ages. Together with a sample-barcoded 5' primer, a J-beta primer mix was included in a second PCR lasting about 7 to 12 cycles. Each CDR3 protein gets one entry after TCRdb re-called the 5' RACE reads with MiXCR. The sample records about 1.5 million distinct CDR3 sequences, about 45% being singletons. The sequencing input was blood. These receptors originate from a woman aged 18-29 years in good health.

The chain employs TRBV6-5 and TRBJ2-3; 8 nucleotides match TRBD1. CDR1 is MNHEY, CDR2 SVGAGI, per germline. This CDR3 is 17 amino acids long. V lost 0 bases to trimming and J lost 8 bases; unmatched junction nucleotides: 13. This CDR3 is CASSYSPMQGASGTQYF. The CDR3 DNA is TGTGCCAGCAGTTACTCCCCGATGCAGGGGGCCAGCGGTACGCAGTATTTT.

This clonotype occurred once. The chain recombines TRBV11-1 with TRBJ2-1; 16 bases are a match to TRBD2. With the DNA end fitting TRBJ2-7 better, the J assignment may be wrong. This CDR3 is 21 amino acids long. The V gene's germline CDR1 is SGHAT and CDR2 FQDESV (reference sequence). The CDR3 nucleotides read TGTGCCAGCAGCTTAGGTCCGGGGGGACTAGCGGGAGGGCCGTCCTACAATGAGCAGTACTTC. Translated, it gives CASSLGPGGLAGGPSYNEQYF.

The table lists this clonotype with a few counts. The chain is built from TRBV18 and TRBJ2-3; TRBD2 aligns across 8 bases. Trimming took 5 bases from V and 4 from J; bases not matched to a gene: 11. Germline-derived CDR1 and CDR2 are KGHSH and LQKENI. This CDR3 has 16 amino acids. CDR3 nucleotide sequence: TGTGCCAGCTCAGCCACAGCGGGAGTACGCTCAGATACGCAGTATTTT. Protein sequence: CASSATAGVRSDTQYF.

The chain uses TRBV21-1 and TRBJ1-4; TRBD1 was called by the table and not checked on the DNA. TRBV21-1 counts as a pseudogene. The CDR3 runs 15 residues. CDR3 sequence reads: CASSKGRGKAEKLFF. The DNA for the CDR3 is TGTGCCAGCAGCAAAGGGAGGGGGAAGGCGGAAAAACTGTTTTTT.

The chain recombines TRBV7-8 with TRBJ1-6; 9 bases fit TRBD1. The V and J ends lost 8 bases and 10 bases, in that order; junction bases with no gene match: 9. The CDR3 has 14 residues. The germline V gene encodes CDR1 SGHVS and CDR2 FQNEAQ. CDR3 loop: CASLWDRVYSPLHF. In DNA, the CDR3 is TGTGCCAGCTTATGGGACAGGGTATACTCACCCCTCCACTTT.